The 8 T cell receptor beta chains below all came from one sample that was sequenced in a study of blood T cell repertoires in COVID-19. The assay was immunoSEQ multiplex PCR, and TCRdb's table has in-frame clones only and misses some. The table includes about 250,000 clones, more than 85% detected once. Sequencing was carried out using PBMCs or T cells enriched from blood (not recorded which). Receptor source: a woman aged 45-59 years who had recovered from COVID-19.

A single count supports this clone. This chain uses TRBV15 with TRBJ1-4, with TRBD1 identical over 7 bases. V shed 2 bases, J shed 5 bases, and the junction held 8 bases outside the gene matches. Germline CDR1 is LNHNV and CDR2 is YYDKDF (reference sequence). The CDR3 sequence is 16 residues long. CDR3: CATSRTSGQLNEKLFF. The CDR3 region has the DNA TGTGCCACCAGCAGAACGTCGGGACAGCTGAATGAAAAACTGTTTTTT.

The V gene is TRBV6-5, the J gene TRBJ1-2, with D tentatively TRBD1 (6 bases). V lost 7 bases and J 8 bases, leaving 14 bases between the germline ends. The V gene's germline CDR1 is MNHEY and CDR2 SVGAGI. The CDR3 loop spans 12 amino acids. The CDR3 DNA sequence: TGTGCCAGCAAGCGAGGGGACACGGGCTACACCTTC. The encoded protein is CASKRGDTGYTF.

The V and J genes are TRBV3-1 (or the pseudogene TRBV3-2) and TRBJ1-2; tentative D call: TRBD1 (5 bases). The V and J ends lost 3 bases and 7 bases respectively, with 12 bases between them. This CDR3 is 13 amino acids long. Per the germline V gene, CDR1 is LGHDT and CDR2 is YNNKEL (reference sequence). DNA for the CDR3: TGTGCCAGCAGCCAGTCAATTCAGGGTGGCTACACCTTC. It yields the protein CASSQSIQGGYTF.

The chain employs TRBV30 and TRBJ1-5, with a tentative D call TRBD1 (5 bases). The V gene's germline CDR1 is GTSNPN and CDR2 SVGIG (reference sequence). The ends were cut back, 5 bases at V and 5 bases at J, with 13 bases in the middle. The CDR3 spans 13 residues. In nucleotides, the CDR3 is TGTGCCTGGGGGGGTGGAGGTGATCAGCCCCAGCATTTT. This encodes CAWGGGGDQPQHF.

This clone was seen only a few times. The genes are TRBV5-6 and TRBJ2-3; D call uncertain. V shed 4 bases and J shed 1 base, with 7 bases lying between them. This CDR3 has 13 amino acids. Germline lookup yields CDR1 SGHDT and CDR2 YYEEEE. The CDR3 region is CASSVAGTDTQYF. The DNA for the CDR3 is TGTGCCAGCAGCGTTGCAGGCACAGATACGCAGTATTTT.

The V call is TRBV11-2, the J call TRBJ1-3; the match to TRBD1 covers 8 bases. Trimming at V came to 1 base and at J to 7 bases, leaving 6 bases not matched to a gene. Germline loops: CDR1 SGHAT, CDR2 FQNNGV. This CDR3 comprises 15 residues. The CDR3 nucleotides read TGTGCCAGCAGCTTAGGGCAGGGGGCAATCAACACCATATATTTT. Translating it yields CASSLGQGAINTIYF.

The genes are TRBV7-3 and TRBJ2-1; TRBD2 might be the D (6 bases). V lost 2 bases to trimming and J lost 5 bases, with 13 bases between them. The CDR3 covers 15 residues. Germline-derived CDR1 and CDR2 are SGHTA and FQGTGA. This CDR3 reads CASSLSASDHNEQFF. The CDR3 nucleotides read TGTGCCAGCAGCTTATCCGCTAGCGACCACAATGAGCAGTTCTTC.

The rearrangement uses TRBV18 and TRBJ1-1, with 9 bases that match TRBD1. This CDR3 contains 14 residues. The V and J ends lost 6 bases and 4 bases, in that order; junction bases with no gene match: 6. Germline V gives CDR1 KGHSH, CDR2 LQKENI. The CDR3 loop reads CASSLSDRGTEAFF. CDR3 DNA: TGTGCCAGCTCCCTATCGGACAGGGGCACTGAAGCTTTCTTT.